This TCR beta chain originates from a study of beta chain features in type 1 diabetes. Study summary: Sorted cells, some 110,000,000 in number, were examined across all samples.

A sort by CD45RO/CCR7/CD25/CD127/CD95/CD27 yielded CD4+ naive, central memory, regulatory and stem cell-like memory cells. Purity exceeding 95% was reached by all sorted populations. This clone was seen more than once but under ten times. Its antigen is not identified. Of the isolated RNA, all was reverse transcribed, and so the sequenced material was expressed TCRB transcripts. Measured with immunoSEQ multiplex PCR; TCRdb has only the in-frame clones, and not every one. The data show approximately 30,000 clones, with approximately 65% seen just once and about 2.2% held by the top ten. Study-level findings and limits: Moderate but significant shortening of TCRB CDR3s was recorded in all four CD4+ subsets from Type 1 diabetes patients. VDJ junctions sequenced from type 1 diabetes patients showed fewer insertions and more deletions.

CDR3 length: 14 residues. Germline CDR1 is MGHDK and CDR2 is SYGVNS. Trimming took off 4 bases at V and 4 bases at J, with 13 bases between the two ends. The receptor comes from a woman under 40 with type 1 diabetes. The chain is built from TRBV25-1 and TRBJ1-2; D perhaps matches TRBD1 (5 bases). The sample taken for sequencing was Tregs from blood. In nucleotides, the CDR3 is TGTGCCAGCAGTGTCGGGGGGTCAACCTATGGCTACACCTTC. It is translated as CASSVGGSTYGYTF.